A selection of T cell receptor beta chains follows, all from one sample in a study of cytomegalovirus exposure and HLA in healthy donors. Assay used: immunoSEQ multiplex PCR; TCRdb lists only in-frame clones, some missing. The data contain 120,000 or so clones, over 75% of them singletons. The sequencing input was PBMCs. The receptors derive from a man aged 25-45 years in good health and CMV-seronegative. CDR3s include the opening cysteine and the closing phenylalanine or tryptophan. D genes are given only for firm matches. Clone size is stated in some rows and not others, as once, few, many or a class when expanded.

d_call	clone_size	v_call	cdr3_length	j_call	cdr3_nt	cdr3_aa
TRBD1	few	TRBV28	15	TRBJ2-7	TGTGCCAGCAGTTTCCTCGACAGGGAGCAGGGCGAGCAGTACTTC	CASSFLDREQGEQYF
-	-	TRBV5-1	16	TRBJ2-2	TGCGCCAGCAGCTTTATGACAGTCGCGAACACCGGGGAGCTGTTTTTT	CASSFMTVANTGELFF
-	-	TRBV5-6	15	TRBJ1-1	TGTGCCAGCAGCTTCATACAGGGTGTATCCACTGAAGCTTTCTTT	CASSFIQGVSTEAFF
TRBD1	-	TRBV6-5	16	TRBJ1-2	TGTGCCAGCAGTTCTTTATCCAACGGGCAGGGGGCGAGCTACACCTTC	CASSSLSNGQGASYTF
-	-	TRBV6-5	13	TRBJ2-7	TGTGCCAGCAGTGAAAAGGCGGCCTACGAGCAGTACTTC	CASSEKAAYEQYF
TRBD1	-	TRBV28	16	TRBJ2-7	TGTGCCAGCAGTTTAAATCCGGACAGGTTCTCCTACGAGCAGTACTTC	CASSLNPDRFSYEQYF
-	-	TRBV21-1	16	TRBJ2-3	TGTGCCAGCAGCACCCCGGGACAGGGGTGCCCAGATACGCAGTATTTT	CASSTPGQGCPDTQYF
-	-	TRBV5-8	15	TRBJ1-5	TGTGCCAGCAGCTTGGAGGGGATTCTCAATCAGCCCCAGCATTTT	CASSLEGILNQPQHF
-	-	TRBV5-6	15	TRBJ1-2	TGTGCCAGCAGCTTGGGGCAGGGGAATTACTATGGCTACACCTTC	CASSLGQGNYYGYTF
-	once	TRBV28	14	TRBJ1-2	TGTGCCAGCGCGGGGCAAAACGGCAACTATGGCTACACCTTC	CASAGQNGNYGYTF
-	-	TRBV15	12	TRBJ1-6	TGTGCCACCAGCAGCCGGGATCCACCCCTCCACTTT	CATSSRDPPLHF
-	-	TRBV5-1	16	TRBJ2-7	TGCGCCAGCAGCCCCGACCCTGGCCTGAGGGTTTACGAGCAGTACTTC	CASSPDPGLRVYEQYF
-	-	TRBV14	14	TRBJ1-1	TGTGCCAGCAGCCAAGTACTGATGAACACTGAAGCTTTCTTT	CASSQVLMNTEAFF
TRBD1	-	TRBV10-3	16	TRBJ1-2	TGTGCCATCAGTCAGCGAGGGGGGACAGGGCAGGCTGGCTACACCTTC	CAISQRGGTGQAGYTF
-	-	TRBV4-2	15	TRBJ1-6	TGTGCCAGCAGCCAAGAGAGGCAGGGGAATTCACCCCTCCACTTT	CASSQERQGNSPLHF
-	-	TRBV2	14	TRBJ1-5	TGTGCCAGCAGTGAGACAGGAGGCGATCAGCCCCAGCATTTT	CASSETGGDQPQHF
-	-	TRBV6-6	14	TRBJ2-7	TGTGCCATCAGCAAGGAGAAGACGGCATACGAGCAGTACTTC	CAISKEKTAYEQYF
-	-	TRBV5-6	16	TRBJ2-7	TGTGCCAGCAGCCCACCTCACCAGGGGGGCACCTACGAGCAGTACTTC	CASSPPHQGGTYEQYF
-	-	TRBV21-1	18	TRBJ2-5	TGTGCCAGCAGCAAAGATAGACTAGCGGGGACCTGCCAAGAGACCCAGTACTTC	CASSKDRLAGTCQETQYF
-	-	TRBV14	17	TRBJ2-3	TGTGCCAGCAGCCCAGCCTCACCGGGTCTAAGAACAGATACGCAGTATTTT	CASSPASPGLRTDTQYF
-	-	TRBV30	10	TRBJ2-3	TGTAGTGGAGGGACAGATACGCAGTATTTT	CSGGTDTQYF
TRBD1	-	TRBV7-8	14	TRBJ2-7	TGTGCCAGCAGCCTGGACAGGGGGTATTACGAGCAGTACTTC	CASSLDRGYYEQYF
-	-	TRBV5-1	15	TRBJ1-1	TGCGCCAGCAGCCCCCCGGACAGCATGAACACTGAAGCTTTCTTT	CASSPPDSMNTEAFF
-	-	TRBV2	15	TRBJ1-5	TGTGCCAGCAGGGTTCAGCAGGATAGCAATCAGCCCCAGCATTTT	CASRVQQDSNQPQHF
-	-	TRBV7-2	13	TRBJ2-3	TGTGCCAGCAGCTTAGCCGGGTCCGGCGGGCAGTATTTT	CASSLAGSGGQYF
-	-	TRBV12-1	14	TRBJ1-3	TGTGCCAGCAGCCCGGACAGCAGCTTGGACACCATATATTTT	CASSPDSSLDTIYF
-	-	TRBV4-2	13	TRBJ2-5	TGTGCCAGCAGCCCAGGGGACCAAGAGACCCAGTACTTC	CASSPGDQETQYF
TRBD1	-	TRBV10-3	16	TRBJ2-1	TGTGCCATCAGTGAGTCCGGGCCAGGGGGCCTAGTTGGGCAGTTCTTC	CAISESGPGGLVGQFF
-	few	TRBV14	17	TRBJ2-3	TGTGCCAGCAGCCAAGATATTAGTAGCGGTTACACAGATACGCAGTATTTT	CASSQDISSGYTDTQYF
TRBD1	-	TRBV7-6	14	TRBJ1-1	TGTGCCAGCAGCTCAGGGGGAATGAACACTGAAGCTTTCTTT	CASSSGGMNTEAFF
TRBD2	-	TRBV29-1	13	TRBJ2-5	TGCAGCGTTTTAGGGAGGACTAGGGAGACCCAGTACTTC	CSVLGRTRETQYF
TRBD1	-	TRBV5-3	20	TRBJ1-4	TGTGCCAGAAGCCCAGCATGGTCCGGGACAGGGGGCTTAAGGAGTGAAAAACTGTTTTTT	CARSPAWSGTGGLRSEKLFF
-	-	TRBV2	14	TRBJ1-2	TGTGCCAGCAAGTTTCCCGACGGGGACTATGGCTACACCTTC	CASKFPDGDYGYTF
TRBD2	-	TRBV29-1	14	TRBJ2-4	TGCAGCGTTGGGGACTATGAAAGTGGGGACATTCAGTACTTC	CSVGDYESGDIQYF
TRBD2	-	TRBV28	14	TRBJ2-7	TGTGCCAGCCGCGGCGGGGGTGTCTCCTACGAGCAGTACTTC	CASRGGGVSYEQYF
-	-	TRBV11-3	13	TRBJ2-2	TGTGCCAGCAGCTTAGATCTTGCGGGGGAGCTGTTTTTT	CASSLDLAGELFF